This passage covers 26 T cell receptor beta chains from one sample sequenced in a study of post-analysis software for immune sequencing data. TCR beta cDNA libraries included unique molecular identifiers. TCRdb re-called the PCR reads with MiXCR, one entry per CDR3 protein. The table records around 700,000 distinct CDR3 sequences, approximately 59% of them present only once. These TCRs' antigens remain unknown. Study-level results: TRBV5-6, TRBV5-1 and TRBV20-1 belonged to a set of roughly five TRBV segments that were more frequent in patients than controls.

Sequenced sample: blood. These receptors all come from a girl aged 2-10 years with multiple sclerosis.

The chain carries TRBV7-2 and TRBJ2-7; D is undetermined. Germline V gene sequence: CDR1 SGHTA, CDR2 FQGNSA. V lost 5 bases to trimming and J lost 0 bases, with 11 bases between them. The CDR3 extends over 14 amino acids. The CDR3 reads CASSPDMGSYEQYF. The DNA of the CDR3 is TGTGCCAGCAGCCCAGACATGGGCTCCTACGAGCAGTACTTC.

The V call is TRBV3-1, the J call TRBJ2-5; D remains unclear. From germline, CDR1 is LGHDT and CDR2 YNNKEL (reference sequence). The V and J ends lost 2 bases and 2 bases respectively, with 12 bases between them. This CDR3 comprises 15 residues. DNA of the CDR3: TGTGCCAGCAGCCAATTCGGGCAGGCACAAGAGACCCAGTACTTC. This gives the protein CASSQFGQAQETQYF.

This chain connects TRBV5-1 to TRBJ1-4; D not resolved. CDR3 length: 16 residues. V shed 0 bases and J shed 2 bases, with 11 bases lying between them. Per the germline V gene, CDR1 is SGHRS and CDR2 is YFSETQ. CDR3 sequence reads: CASSLVSGGTNEKLFF. The DNA of the CDR3 is TGCGCCAGCAGCTTGGTTTCGGGAGGCACTAATGAAAAACTGTTTTTT. The full variable domain, its missing parts supplied by reference TRBV5-1 and TRBJ1-4, is KAGVTQTPRYLIKTRGQQVTLSCSPISGHRSVSWYQQTPGQGLQFLFEYFSETQRNKGNFPGRFSGRQFSNSRSEMNVSTLELGDSALYLCASSLVSGGTNEKLFFGSGTQLSVL.

This clonotype has only a few counts. The rearrangement uses TRBV9 and TRBJ2-3, with D possibly matching TRBD1 (5 bases). CDR3 length: 15 amino acids. V dropped 0 bases and J dropped 2 bases, with 10 bases sitting between them. Germline-derived CDR1 and CDR2 are SGDLS and YYNGEE. The CDR3, as DNA: TGTGCCAGCAGCGTAGCGGACACTTTCACAGATACGCAGTATTTT. It codes for CASSVADTFTDTQYF.

This chain connects TRBV24-1 to TRBJ2-1; either TRBD1 or TRBD2 may fit D (6 bases each). In germline, CDR1 is KGHDR, CDR2 SFDVKD. The ends were cut back, 5 bases at V and 5 bases at J, with 18 bases in the middle. This CDR3 has 16 amino acids. CDR3 in DNA: TGTGCCACCAGTGGGCTGGAGGGGGTCGGTGACAATGAGCAGTTCTTC. Translation gives CATSGLEGVGDNEQFF.

This clonotype has only a few counts. This chain connects TRBV2 to TRBJ2-1; TRBD1 matches at 9 bases. Germline assignment: CDR1 SNHLY and CDR2 FYNNEI. V lost 4 bases, J lost 4 bases, and 2 bases stayed unmatched. The CDR3 runs to 14 residues. CDR3 region: CASSGQGGYNEQFF. The DNA of the CDR3 is TGTGCCAGCAGTGGACAGGGGGGATACAATGAGCAGTTCTTC.

The chain employs TRBV2 and TRBJ2-1, with TRBD2 as a possible D gene (6 bases). V shed 8 bases and J shed 7 bases, with 18 bases lying between them. The CDR3 is 14 residues long. The V gene's germline CDR1 is SNHLY and CDR2 FYNNEI. The CDR3 region has the DNA TGTGCCAGCCTTTCGGGGGTCGAGGGAAATGAGCAGTTCTTC. Its protein is CASLSGVEGNEQFF.

The genes are TRBV5-1 and TRBJ2-1; TRBD2 agrees at 10 bases. Germline-derived CDR1 and CDR2 are SGHRS and YFSETQ. The CDR3 sequence is 16 residues long. V dropped 0 bases and J dropped 6; count of bases not matched to a gene: 6. CDR3 DNA: TGCGCCAGCAGCTTGGCCGATAGCGGGGGGTCCAATGAGCAGTTCTTC. Its protein is CASSLADSGGSNEQFF. Full variable domain (rest looked up from reference TRBV5-1 and TRBJ2-1): KAGVTQTPRYLIKTRGQQVTLSCSPISGHRSVSWYQQTPGQGLQFLFEYFSETQRNKGNFPGRFSGRQFSNSRSEMNVSTLELGDSALYLCASSLADSGGSNEQFFGPGTRLTVL.

This clonotype was observed a handful of times. CDR3 sequence reads: CASSLDGGGNTDTQYF. DNA of the CDR3: TGCGCCAGCAGCTTGGATGGGGGGGGAAACACAGATACGCAGTATTTT. V gene TRBV5-1 combines with J gene TRBJ2-3; TRBD2 aligns across 7 bases. The germline V gene encodes CDR1 SGHRS and CDR2 YFSETQ. The CDR3 is made up of 16 amino acids. J gave up 2 bases and V 0 bases, and 6 bases lay outside the gene matches.

The rearrangement links TRBV14 to TRBJ1-6; D is undetermined. This CDR3 has 14 residues. The V and J ends lost 1 base and 13 bases respectively, with 14 bases between them. Looked up from germline, CDR1 is SGHDN and CDR2 is FVKESK. The DNA for the CDR3 is TGTGCCAGCAGCCAAGGGGGTAGCCGGGAGCCCCTCCACTTT. Protein: CASSQGGSREPLHF.

This chain links TRBV6-2 or TRBV6-3 with TRBJ1-1; the D gene is possibly TRBD1 (5 bases). Germline V gives CDR1 MNHEY, CDR2 SVGEGT. V was pared by 1 base and J by 2 bases, with 11 bases between. The length of the CDR3 is 15 residues. The CDR3 here is CASSYFGTVNTEAFF. In nucleotides, the CDR3 is TGTGCCAGCAGTTACTTTGGGACCGTTAACACTGAAGCTTTCTTT.

This clonotype was counted a few times. This chain connects TRBV5-1 to TRBJ2-1; weak D call: TRBD2 (5 bases). Germline values: CDR1 SGHRS, CDR2 YFSETQ. The CDR3 loop spans 12 amino acids. V lost 4 bases, J lost 8 bases, and 10 bases lay in between. The CDR3 bases are TGCGCCAGCAGCGCCGAGGGTCATGAGCAGTTCTTC. Amino acids: CASSAEGHEQFF.

The chain's CDR3 is CASTPGTSRYGYTF. In nucleotides, the CDR3 is TGTGCCAGCACTCCCGGGACTTCCCGGTATGGCTACACCTTC. This chain uses TRBV6-2 or TRBV6-3 with TRBJ1-2; possible D gene TRBD1, 5 bases. Germline V lookup: CDR1 MNHEY, CDR2 SVGEGT. This CDR3 region has 14 residues. The ends were cut back, 7 bases at V and 5 bases at J, with 17 bases in the middle.

This clonotype was observed a few times. The chain links TRBV10-2 to TRBJ2-7, with D tentatively TRBD1 (6 bases). Germline V gives CDR1 WSHSY, CDR2 SAAADI. Trimming left V 8 bases short and J 3 bases short, with 14 bases between. The CDR3 is 13 amino acids. The CDR3 region is CASLNREYYEQYF. CDR3 sequence (DNA): TGCGCCAGCCTAAACAGGGAGTACTACGAGCAGTACTTC.

The chain combines TRBV12-3 or TRBV12-4 with TRBJ1-2, with D possibly matching TRBD1 (5 bases). The CDR3 totals 13 residues. V lost 6 bases, J lost 5 bases, and 13 bases lay in between. CDR3 in amino acids: CASSREAGYGYTF. CDR3 bases: TGTGCCAGCAGCCGTGAAGCAGGGTATGGCTACACCTTC.

V usage is TRBV4-1 and J usage is TRBJ1-2; no clear D. There are 15 residues in the CDR3. Trimming left V 1 base short and J 3 bases short, with 12 bases between. Germline V gene lookup returns CDR1 MGHRA and CDR2 YSYEKL. CDR3 sequence: CASSQVSGPDYGYTF. The CDR3 DNA follows: TGCGCCAGCAGCCAAGTATCCGGGCCTGACTATGGCTACACCTTC.

This clonotype was observed a handful of times. This chain joins TRBV20-1 and TRBJ2-1, with 7 nucleotides matching TRBD2. This CDR3 comprises 12 residues. Unmatched junction bases numbered 0, after V lost 4 bases and J lost 3 bases. CDR1 is DFQATT and CDR2 is SNEGSKA in the germline V gene (reference sequence). This chain's CDR3 is CSAKRGYNEQFF. CDR3 sequence (DNA): TGCAGTGCTAAGCGGGGCTACAATGAGCAGTTCTTC.

A few counts support this clonotype. The CDR3: CASSLGGLLETQYF. The CDR3 bases are TGTGCCAGCAGCTTGGGGGGGCTACTGGAGACCCAGTACTTC. This sequence joins TRBV5-6 and TRBJ2-5, with D tentatively TRBD1 (6 bases). The CDR3 contains 14 residues. Trimming took 0 bases from V and 5 from J, leaving 11 bases between them. Germline-derived CDR1 and CDR2 are SGHDT and YYEEEE. The complete variable domain, with remaining parts taken from reference TRBV5-6 and TRBJ2-5, reads DAGVTQSPTHLIKTRGQQVTLRCSPKSGHDTVSWYQQALGQGPQFIFQYYEEEERQRGNFPDRFSGHQFPNYSSELNVNALLLGDSALYLCASSLGGLLETQYFGPGTRLLVL.

This chain links TRBV11-1 with TRBJ2-5; no clear D gene. The tail of the sequence fits TRBJ2-7 better, so the J call may be wrong. Germline CDR1 and CDR2: SGHAT and FQDESV (reference sequence). This CDR3 spans 13 amino acids. The CDR3 loop reads CASSFGYLDEQYF. The DNA of the CDR3 is TGTGCCAGCAGCTTCGGGTATTTGGACGAGCAGTACTTC.

In DNA form, the CDR3 reads TGTGCCAGCAGCTTGACATTAGCGGGGGGGCAGCATGAGCAGTTCTTC. It specifies CASSLTLAGGQHEQFF. The chain carries TRBV11-3 and TRBJ2-1; 11 nucleotides line up with TRBD2. CDR1 SGHNT and CDR2 YENEEA come from the germline V gene. This CDR3 has 16 residues. The V and J ends lost 3 bases and 8 bases, in that order; junction bases with no gene match: 9.

The genes are TRBV29-1 and TRBJ2-1; 7 bases fit TRBD1. This CDR3 has 14 residues. Trimming cost V 0 bases and J 8 bases; bases outside gene matches: 7. Germline CDR1 and CDR2: SQVTM and ANQGSEA. The CDR3 DNA sequence: TGCAGCGTTGAAGATAACAGGGGCGCCTATGAGCAGTTCTTC. The encoded protein is CSVEDNRGAYEQFF.

This chain uses TRBV5-1 with TRBJ2-7; 13 positions match TRBD2. Germline CDR1 SGHRS, CDR2 YFSETQ. The CDR3 length is 18 residues. V lost 0 bases to trimming and J lost 0 bases; unmatched junction nucleotides: 6. The chain's CDR3 is CASSLVTRTSGSSYEQYF. The CDR3 DNA reads as TGCGCCAGCAGCTTGGTTACGAGGACTAGCGGGAGCTCCTACGAGCAGTACTTC.

This chain joins TRBV10-1 and TRBJ1-6; D is perhaps TRBD1 (6 bases). The CDR3 spans 14 residues. Germline lookup yields CDR1 WNHNN and CDR2 SYGVQD (reference sequence). V was clipped by 7 bases and J by 7 bases, with 14 bases between them. DNA of the CDR3: TGCGCCAGCAATCGGGACATCGGAAATTCACCCCTCCACTTT. The encoded protein is CASNRDIGNSPLHF.

The chain joins TRBV11-2 to TRBJ2-3; a possible D gene is TRBD2 (5 bases). V lost 2 bases and J lost 1, with 16 bases in between. Germline V gene lookup returns CDR1 SGHAT and CDR2 FQNNGV. The CDR3 is made up of 17 amino acids. CDR3 residues: CASSLNPIPRGTDTQYF. CDR3 nucleotide sequence: TGTGCCAGCAGCTTAAACCCGATCCCGAGGGGCACAGATACGCAGTATTTT.

The rearrangement joins TRBV4-2 to TRBJ2-7; 11 nucleotides agree with TRBD2. The J call is doubtful: the DNA matches TRBJ2-5 better. The CDR3 contains 16 residues. CDR1 is LGHNA, CDR2 YNFKEQ, per germline. The CDR3 DNA reads as TGTGCCAGCAGCCATCTACTAGCGGGAGTTCTTGAGACCCAGTACTTC. This encodes CASSHLLAGVLETQYF.

In its sample, this clonotype was seen a few times. This sequence joins TRBV20-1 and TRBJ2-1; no firm D call. Germline values: CDR1 DFQATT, CDR2 SNEGSKA (reference sequence). Trimming removed 0 bases at V and 0 bases at J, with 9 bases between. The length of the CDR3 is 15 residues. CDR3 coding DNA: TGCAGTGCTAGAGATGAACGGATCTCCTACAATGAGCAGTTCTTC. It yields the protein CSARDERISYNEQFF.